This T cell receptor (beta chain) was identified during a study of blood T cells in healthy people across ages. General study points: It was held that the diversity estimates obtained from one million T cells were underestimates.

This clonotype was seen a few times. Its antigen is undetermined. Germline V lookup: CDR1 DFQATT, CDR2 SNEGSKA (reference sequence). The CDR3 is 13 amino acids. V lost 5 bases and J lost 1, with 9 bases in between. It was with a sample-barcoded 5' primer and a J-beta primer mix that a second PCR of about 6 to 12 cycles was run. A template-switch adaptor containing 12 random nucleotides labeled each cDNA molecule. A single record per CDR3 protein comes from TCRdb applying MiXCR to the 5' RACE reads. The table records some 1.1 million distinct CDR3 sequences, 35% to 45% of them present only once. This receptor was obtained from a man younger than 35 in good health. The V gene is TRBV20-1, the J gene TRBJ2-1, with D possibly matching TRBD2 (5 bases). Material: blood. The CDR3 loop is CSALEESYNEQFF. CDR3 bases: TGCAGTGCTCTGGAGGAGTCCTACAATGAGCAGTTCTTC.